The 25 T cell receptor beta chains below all came from one sample that was sequenced in a study of blood T cells in healthy people across ages. Primed by a sample-barcoded 5' primer and a J-beta primer mix, a second PCR proceeded for about 6 to 12 cycles. TCRdb re-derived calls from the 5' RACE reads in MiXCR, one entry per CDR3 protein. The table lists about 650,000 distinct CDR3 sequences, approximately 30% of them singletons. The sequenced sample was blood. Receptor source: a woman aged 80 or over in good health.

This clonotype was counted many times. V usage is TRBV10-3 and J usage is TRBJ2-7, with 10 bases matching TRBD1. The CDR3 runs 14 residues. Unmatched junction bases numbered 10, after V lost 10 bases and J lost 4 bases. In germline, CDR1 is ENHRY, CDR2 SYGVKD. DNA for the CDR3: TGTGCCACCAAATTCCCGGGACAGGGGTACGAGCAGTACTTC. Its translation: CATKFPGQGYEQYF.

The rearrangement links TRBV20-1 to TRBJ2-3; maybe TRBD2 (5 bases). Germline values: CDR1 DFQATT, CDR2 SNEGSKA (reference sequence). V lost 6 bases to trimming and J lost 1 base, with 11 bases between them. The CDR3 sequence is 13 residues long. The CDR3 DNA sequence: TGCAGTGCCCCCCCAGCGGGCACAGATACGCAGTATTTT. Translating gives CSAPPAGTDTQYF.

This clonotype was seen repeatedly, ten times or more. This may be a read error: a much more frequent sequence differs by one nucleotide. This rearrangement joins TRBV20-1 to TRBJ2-7, with D perhaps matching TRBD2 (6 bases). The CDR3 spans 11 residues. Per germline, CDR1 DFQATT and CDR2 SNEGSKA (reference sequence). DNA for the CDR3: TGCAGGGCTAGACGGGACTCCGAGCAGTACTTC. Translation: CRARRDSEQYF.

The chain links TRBV6-1 to TRBJ1-1; D is unclear. CDR1 MNHNS and CDR2 SASEGT come from the germline V gene. The CDR3 extends over 12 amino acids. Trimming removed 4 bases at V and 6 bases at J, with 9 bases between. The CDR3 bases are TGTGCCAGCAGTGTCATGGGAGCTGAAGCTTTCTTT. It encodes CASSVMGAEAFF.

The sample holds many counts of this clonotype. The rearrangement joins TRBV6-6 to TRBJ2-1; TRBD1 matches 12 bases. From germline, CDR1 is MNHNY and CDR2 SVGAGI (reference sequence). Trimming cost V 2 bases and J 9 bases; bases outside gene matches: 11. The CDR3 is made up of 17 amino acids. The CDR3 reads CASSYQTIGTGGSEQFF. DNA for the CDR3: TGTGCCAGCAGTTACCAGACAATCGGGACAGGGGGCTCTGAGCAGTTCTTC.

The sample holds a few counts of this clonotype. The chain links TRBV30 to TRBJ1-4; 7 nucleotides match TRBD1. The trim removed 8 bases at V and 10 bases at J, leaving 13 bases unmatched. From germline, CDR1 is GTSNPN and CDR2 SVGIG (reference sequence). This CDR3 contains 13 residues. The chain's CDR3 is CAGGQTAHGKLFF. The CDR3 DNA follows: TGTGCCGGGGGACAGACAGCCCATGGAAAACTGTTTTTT.

At least ten counts were recorded for this clonotype. J is TRBJ2-6 and V is TRBV5-4; D is uncertain. Germline V lookup: CDR1 SGHNT, CDR2 YYREEE (reference sequence). The CDR3 sequence is 15 residues long. Trimming stripped 1 base from V and 1 base from J, with 6 bases between. As DNA, the CDR3 is TGTGCCAGCAGCTTGTGGGGTTCTGGGGCCAACGTCCTGACTTTC. This sequence encodes CASSLWGSGANVLTF.

This clonotype has a count of ten or more. V usage is TRBV29-1 and J usage is TRBJ2-1; TRBD1 matches 8 bases. CDR1 and CDR2 (germline): SQVTM, ANQGSEA. CDR3 length: 15 amino acids. J was trimmed by 0 bases and V by 2 bases; bases with no gene match: 3. Here the CDR3 DNA reads TGCAGCGTTGAATTAACAGGGGGCTCCTACAATGAGCAGTTCTTC. Amino acid sequence: CSVELTGGSYNEQFF.

The genes are TRBV6-5 and TRBJ1-5; weak D call: TRBD1 (6 bases). Germline V CDR1 and CDR2: MNHEY, SVGAGI. The CDR3 is 15 residues long. Trimming removed 5 bases at V and 9 bases at J, with 20 bases between. In DNA form, the CDR3 reads TGTGCCAGCAGTCCGACTCGGGACACTTTTCGGCCCCAGCATTTT. Protein product: CASSPTRDTFRPQHF.

With regard to this clonotype: A read error may produce the germline difference seen at one junction end. The rearrangement joins TRBV12-3 or TRBV12-4 to TRBJ1-2; D gene ambiguous. This CDR3 has 12 amino acids. In DNA form, the CDR3 reads TGTGCCAGCAGTTTGGGAGGCTATGACTACACCTTC. It encodes CASSLGGYDYTF.

This clonotype showed up many times. The chain is built from TRBV20-1 and TRBJ2-1; perhaps D is TRBD1 or TRBD2 (5 bases each). Per germline, CDR1 DFQATT and CDR2 SNEGSKA (reference sequence). The CDR3 loop spans 15 amino acids. With 0 bases removed from V and 6 bases from J, the gap between germline ends came to 15 bases. In DNA, the CDR3 is TGCAGTGCTAGAGATTGGACCTTCGGGGCCAATGAGCAGTTCTTC. Its protein is CSARDWTFGANEQFF.

V is TRBV12-3 or TRBV12-4 and J is TRBJ2-4; 8 bases line up with TRBD2. The ends lost 6 bases at V and 1 base at J; junction bases unmatched: 5. This CDR3 comprises 15 residues. This chain's CDR3 is CASRGGRLAKNIQYF. The CDR3 region has the DNA TGTGCCAGCAGGGGCGGGAGGCTTGCCAAAAACATTCAGTACTTC.

This clonotype has at least ten counts. This chain joins TRBV11-2 and TRBJ2-3; D is ambiguous. The CDR3 covers 15 residues. The germline V gene encodes CDR1 SGHAT and CDR2 FQNNGV. Deletions cut 0 bases from V and 2 bases from J, with 9 bases between. CDR3 nucleotides: TGTGCCAGCAGCTTAGACGGACGGAACACAGATACGCAGTATTTT. This translates into CASSLDGRNTDTQYF.

There are a few counts of this clonotype. This sequence joins TRBV20-1 and TRBJ1-2; the D is unclear. V was cut by 3 bases and J by 0 bases, with 8 bases left in between. Germline CDR1 and CDR2: DFQATT and SNEGSKA (reference sequence). The CDR3 loop spans 13 amino acids. The CDR3 reads CSASPATNYGYTF. The DNA of the CDR3 is TGCAGTGCTAGTCCGGCGACTAACTATGGCTACACCTTC.

This clonotype was observed a few times. At one end the junction does not follow the germline gene, possibly because of a read error. J is TRBJ1-4 and V is TRBV4-2; possibly TRBD1 for D (5 bases). The CDR3 loop spans 15 amino acids. The germline V gene has CDR1 LGHNA and CDR2 YNFKEQ. CDR3 sequence reads: CASSQDRTKDERLFF. CDR3 bases: TGTGCCAGCAGCCAAGATAGGACAAAGGATGAAAGACTGTTTTTT.

A remark on this clonotype: This clone may be a read error of a much larger clone one base away. This chain joins TRBV30 and TRBJ2-5, with 7 bases matching TRBD1. TRBJ2-7 explains the end of the DNA better; the J call may be wrong. The CDR3 has 15 residues. Germline-derived CDR1 and CDR2 are GTSNPN and SVGIG (reference sequence). CDR3 DNA sequence: TGTGCCTGGAGTGTCGGGACAGCCGACGCCTGCGAGCAGTACTTC. This codes for CAWSVGTADACEQYF.

The gene calls are TRBV20-1 and TRBJ2-3, with 11 positions matching TRBD2. Germline V gene data show CDR1 as DFQATT and CDR2 as SNEGSKA (reference sequence). CDR3 length: 15 residues. Unmatched junction bases numbered 7, after V lost 6 bases and J lost 2 bases. The CDR3 nucleotides read TGCAGTGCCCGACGACTAGCGGGACTCACAGATACGCAGTATTTT. As protein: CSARRLAGLTDTQYF.

Points on this clonotype: A much larger clonotype is one base distant, so this may be a read error. This sequence joins TRBV10-3 and TRBJ1-6; D possibly corresponds to TRBD1 (5 bases). Germline V gene lookup returns CDR1 ENHRY and CDR2 SYGVKD. The CDR3 contains 13 residues. CDR3: CVIKRQLNSPLHF. CDR3 DNA: TGTGTCATCAAGAGACAGCTGAATTCACCCCTCCACTTT.

This clonotype was seen at least ten times. This chain uses TRBV3-1 with TRBJ2-3; unclear D gene. V was clipped by 5 bases and J by 4 bases, with 10 bases between them. The CDR3 consists of 13 residues. Germline assignment: CDR1 LGHDT and CDR2 YNNKEL (reference sequence). In nucleotides, the CDR3 is TGTGCCAGCAGCGACAACCGAGCAGATACGCAGTATTTT. Its protein is CASSDNRADTQYF.

At least ten counts were recorded for this clonotype. One end of the junction does not line up with germline, which may come from a read error. This chain joins TRBV7-7 and TRBJ2-1; 7 bases map to TRBD1. The CDR3 spans 17 residues. The germline CDR1 and CDR2 sequences are SSHAT and FNYEAQ (reference sequence). The CDR3 DNA is TGTGCTAGCAGCTTACCCGTAAGACAGGGTAAACACAATGAGCAGTTCTTC. Amino acid sequence: CASSLPVRQGKHNEQFF.

J is TRBJ2-3 and V is TRBV7-2; 12 bases match TRBD2. The CDR3 spans 17 residues. The germline CDR1 and CDR2 sequences are SGHTA and FQGNSA. The V gene end was trimmed by 1 base and the J gene end by 6 bases; junction bases not matched to a gene: 8. The CDR3 reads CASSLGASGRGRDTQYF. The CDR3 coding sequence is TGTGCCAGCAGCTTAGGCGCTAGCGGGAGGGGGAGGGATACGCAGTATTTT.

The table lists this clonotype with many counts. This chain uses TRBV2 with TRBJ2-6; 8 nucleotides agree with TRBD1. After removal of 3 bases from V and 4 bases from J, the junction contained 2 bases not matched to a gene. From germline, CDR1 is SNHLY and CDR2 FYNNEI. This CDR3 contains 15 residues. The CDR3 is CASSETGAGANVLTF. Here the CDR3 DNA reads TGTGCCAGCAGTGAGACAGGGGCCGGGGCCAACGTCCTGACTTTC.

This clonotype has a count of ten or more. J is TRBJ1-2 and V is TRBV4-2; D remains ambiguous. The germline gives CDR1 LGHNA, CDR2 YNFKEQ. This CDR3 comprises 15 residues. The germline V and J ends were trimmed by 0 bases and 6 bases, with 14 bases remaining between them. This CDR3 is CASSQDHVQRHGYTF. CDR3 bases: TGTGCCAGCAGCCAAGATCACGTACAGCGGCATGGCTACACCTTC.

This clonotype was detected a few times. One end of the junction does not line up with germline, which may come from a read error. The chain combines TRBV9 with TRBJ1-6; D is undetermined. Per germline, CDR1 SGDLS and CDR2 YYNGEE. The CDR3 loop spans 13 amino acids. For the CDR3, the DNA is TGTGCCAGCAGCGTTCGTGAGAATTCACCCCGCCACTTT. It is translated as CASSVRENSPRHF.

The chain has TRBV15 and TRBJ2-2, with TRBD1 as a possible D gene (6 bases). Germline CDR1 and CDR2: LNHNV and YYDKDF (reference sequence). The V and J ends lost 5 bases and 2 bases respectively, with 15 bases between them. There are 16 residues in the CDR3. The CDR3 loop reads CATSSGERLNTGELFF. DNA for the CDR3: TGTGCCACCAGCTCAGGGGAGAGATTAAACACCGGGGAGCTGTTTTTT.